This T cell receptor (beta chain) was obtained from a study of T cells in tumors after PD-1 blockade. The germline CDR1 and CDR2 sequences are SEHNR and FQNEAQ (reference sequence). The CDR3 sequence is 9 residues long. This clone was recorded at least ten times. At one end the junction does not follow the germline gene, possibly because of a read error. TCRdb's copy holds only in-frame clones and misses some; the assay was immunoSEQ multiplex PCR. This table has around 34,000 clones, roughly 73% appearing once. The receptor was isolated from a human donor with basal cell carcinoma. The source material was PBMCs, sampled after anti-PD-1 treatment. The chain employs TRBV7-9 and TRBJ1-2; 8 nucleotides match TRBD1. This CDR3 reads CASSIGQGF. The DNA for the CDR3 is TGTGCCAGCAGCATTGGACAGGGCTTC.